These 11 T cell receptor beta chains share one sample of origin, sequenced in a study of cytomegalovirus exposure and HLA in healthy donors. The PCR was carried out with 60 Vbeta primers and 13 Jbeta primers. Repertoires were generated with immunoSEQ multiplex PCR, while TCRdb's copy carries only in-frame clones and drops some. The table has roughly 150,000 clones, roughly three quarters seen once; the top ten hold approximately 3%. The specimen sequenced was PBMCs. Receptors originate from a male donor in good health and CMV-seronegative.

This chain links TRBV7-3 with TRBJ1-2, with 8 bases that match TRBD1. Germline CDR1 SGHTA, CDR2 FQGTGA. This CDR3 is 14 amino acids long. J gave up 4 bases and V 2 bases, and 3 bases lay outside the gene matches. CDR3 nucleotides: TGTGCCAGCAGCTTAGGAACAGGGGGCTATGGCTACACCTTC. Protein: CASSLGTGGYGYTF. Variable domain in full (rest from reference TRBV7-3 and TRBJ1-2): GAGVSQTPSNKVTEKGKYVELRCDPISGHTALYWYRQSLGQGPEFLIYFQGTGAADDSGLPNDRFFAVRPEGSVSTLKIQRTERGDSAVYLCASSLGTGGYGYTFGSGTRLTVV.

In DNA form, the CDR3 reads TGCGCCAGCAGCTTGCGAGAGACCCAGTACTTC. This sequence encodes CASSLRETQYF. The chain employs TRBV5-1 and TRBJ2-5; D ambiguous. CDR1 and CDR2 (germline): SGHRS, YFSETQ. V lost 1 base, J lost 4 bases, and 2 bases lay in between. CDR3 length equals 11 residues.

The V gene is TRBV7-9, the J gene TRBJ1-1, with a tentative D call TRBD1 (5 bases). Between the trimmed V and J ends, which lost 5 bases and 0 bases, there was a span of 13 bases. This CDR3 has 15 residues. CDR1 is SEHNR, CDR2 FQNEAQ, per germline (reference sequence). CDR3 sequence reads: CASSRGEAMNTEAFF. In nucleotides, the CDR3 is TGTGCCAGCAGCCGAGGGGAGGCAATGAACACTGAAGCTTTCTTT.

This clone was recorded once. The gene calls are TRBV28 and TRBJ2-5, with 8 bases matching TRBD1. This CDR3 is 14 amino acids long. J lost 5 bases, V lost 6 bases, and 8 bases had no gene match. Germline CDR1 is MDHEN and CDR2 is SYDVKM. The CDR3, as DNA: TGTGCCAGCAGCCCAGGGGGCGCGGGGGAGACCCAGTACTTC. This gives the protein CASSPGGAGETQYF.

The chain couples TRBV19 to TRBJ1-3, with TRBD1 as a possible D gene (5 bases). The CDR3 runs 15 residues. The V and J ends lost 7 bases and 0 bases respectively, with 13 bases between them. The germline gives CDR1 LNHDA, CDR2 SQIVND (reference sequence). For the CDR3, the DNA is TGTGCCAGTACCTCCAGGGTTGACTCTGGAAACACCATATATTTT. This gives the protein CASTSRVDSGNTIYF.

The rearrangement joins TRBV5-1 to TRBJ2-1; TRBD1 matches at 7 bases. The ends lost 7 bases at V and 3 bases at J; junction bases unmatched: 10. The CDR3 runs to 15 residues. The germline CDR1 and CDR2 sequences are SGHRS and YFSETQ. Here the CDR3 reads CASSPGQQNYNEQFF. CDR3 sequence (DNA): TGCGCCAGCTCCCCGGGACAGCAAAACTACAATGAGCAGTTCTTC. Together with reference TRBV5-1 and TRBJ2-1, the CDR3 gives the full variable domain: KAGVTQTPRYLIKTRGQQVTLSCSPISGHRSVSWYQQTPGQGLQFLFEYFSETQRNKGNFPGRFSGRQFSNSRSEMNVSTLELGDSALYLCASSPGQQNYNEQFFGPGTRLTVL.

V gene TRBV11-2 combines with J gene TRBJ2-2; TRBD1 aligns across 9 bases. CDR3 length: 16 amino acids. Per germline, CDR1 SGHAT and CDR2 FQNNGV. Losses at the gene ends were 0 bases for V and 4 bases for J; bases not matched to a gene: 3. The CDR3 sequence: CASSLEGTGRTGELFF. CDR3 in DNA: TGTGCCAGCAGCTTAGAGGGGACAGGGCGCACCGGGGAGCTGTTTTTT.

The rearrangement joins TRBV6-6 to TRBJ2-6; D call uncertain. V was shortened by 2 bases and J by 0 bases, with 5 bases between the two germline ends. The V gene's germline CDR1 is MNHNY and CDR2 SVGAGI (reference sequence). The CDR3 spans 15 residues. CDR3: CASSYASSGANVLTF. The CDR3, as DNA: TGTGCCAGCAGTTACGCCAGCTCTGGGGCCAACGTCCTGACTTTC.

The rearrangement links TRBV18 to TRBJ2-1; TRBD2 is a possible D gene (5 bases). Per the germline V gene, CDR1 is KGHSH and CDR2 is LQKENI. V was pared by 1 base and J by 0 bases, with 19 bases between. CDR3 length equals 19 residues. The CDR3 nucleotides read TGTGCCAGCTCACCACAAGCCCCTACTAGGACTGGCTCCTACAATGAGCAGTTCTTC. This codes for CASSPQAPTRTGSYNEQFF.

This chain uses TRBV11-2 with TRBJ2-3; the match to TRBD2 covers 10 bases. The trim removed 3 bases at V and 3 bases at J, leaving 6 bases unmatched. CDR3 length: 16 amino acids. Germline CDR1 reads SGHAT; CDR2 reads FQNNGV. This CDR3 reads CASSLEAGGPTDTQYF. CDR3 nucleotides: TGTGCCAGCAGCTTGGAAGCGGGAGGGCCGACAGATACGCAGTATTTT.

The chain recombines TRBV28 with TRBJ1-4; 7 bases agree with TRBD1. V was pared by 4 bases and J by 0 bases, with 8 bases of the junction left unmatched. Germline loops: CDR1 MDHEN, CDR2 SYDVKM. The CDR3 sequence is 17 residues long. The CDR3 region is CASSSYAGGATNEKLFF. The CDR3, as DNA: TGTGCCAGCAGTTCGTACGCAGGGGGTGCAACTAATGAAAAACTGTTTTTT.